These 10 T cell receptor beta chains share one sample of origin, sequenced in a study of T cells in Graves' hyperthyroidism and ophthalmopathy. The CDR3 regions of TCR beta were amplified from RNA transcripts. HTBI primers were used for first-round RT-PCR of the TCR CDR3. TCRdb reprocessed the multiplex PCR reads with MiXCR, giving one entry per CDR3 protein. This table holds around 660,000 distinct CDR3 sequences, about 45% found once. Sequencing was carried out using peripheral blood or thyroid tissue (not recorded which). The source is an adult man with Graves' disease, either hyperthyroidism or ophthalmopathy (not recorded which).

This clonotype was recorded at least ten times. The chain recombines TRBV19 with TRBJ1-1; maybe TRBD1 (5 bases). Deletions cut 1 base from V and 8 bases from J, with 11 bases between. Germline V CDR1 and CDR2: LNHDA, SQIVND (reference sequence). The CDR3 covers 13 residues. CDR3 in amino acids: CASSIALTAEAFF. DNA of the CDR3: TGTGCCAGTAGTATAGCACTGACAGCCGAAGCTTTCTTT.

This clonotype showed up just a few times. The V call is TRBV5-1, the J call TRBJ2-7; 7 bases align to TRBD1. The CDR3 spans 14 residues. V was pared by 3 bases and J by 1 base, with 4 bases of the junction left unmatched. Germline V gene data show CDR1 as SGHRS and CDR2 as YFSETQ. CDR3 in DNA: TGCGCCAGCAGCTACGGGACAGTGTCCTACGAGCAGTACTTC. Its translation: CASSYGTVSYEQYF. Supplemented by reference TRBV5-1 and TRBJ2-7, the full variable domain reads KAGVTQTPRYLIKTRGQQVTLSCSPISGHRSVSWYQQTPGQGLQFLFEYFSETQRNKGNFPGRFSGRQFSNSRSEMNVSTLELGDSALYLCASSYGTVSYEQYFGPGTRLTVT.

This clonotype showed up just a few times. This sequence joins TRBV19 and TRBJ2-5; D ambiguous. CDR1 is LNHDA and CDR2 is SQIVND in the germline V gene (reference sequence). This CDR3 contains 15 residues. V lost 1 base, J lost 1 base, and 10 bases lay in between. The CDR3 sequence is CASSIGLSSQETQYF. The CDR3 region has the DNA TGTGCCAGTAGTATAGGTCTTTCCAGCCAAGAGACCCAGTACTTC.

This chain joins TRBV15 and TRBJ1-6, with D uncertain. Germline lookup yields CDR1 LNHNV and CDR2 YYDKDF (reference sequence). Trimming pared 5 bases from V and 11 bases from J, leaving 1 base between. The CDR3 runs to 9 residues. CDR3 sequence: CATSAPLHF. CDR3 DNA: TGTGCCACCAGCGCACCCCTCCACTTT.

This sequence joins TRBV29-1 and TRBJ1-2; tentatively, D is TRBD1 (6 bases). V dropped 6 bases and J dropped 3 bases, with 20 bases sitting between them. The germline V gene has CDR1 SQVTM and CDR2 ANQGSEA. There are 15 residues in the CDR3. In nucleotides, the CDR3 is TGCAGCGTGCGGACTTTTCGGCCAGGGGACTATGGCTACACCTTC. Encoded protein: CSVRTFRPGDYGYTF.

The gene calls are TRBV7-8 and TRBJ1-1; TRBD1 aligns across 7 bases. Trimming cost V 8 bases and J 1 base; bases outside gene matches: 7. The CDR3 contains 14 residues. Germline CDR1 reads SGHVS; CDR2 reads FQNEAQ. Here the CDR3 reads CASSPQGPNTEAFF. The DNA of the CDR3 is TGTGCCAGCTCACCACAGGGGCCGAACACTGAAGCTTTCTTT.

The chain has TRBV29-1 and TRBJ2-7, with a tentative D call TRBD1 (5 bases). Trimming pared 8 bases from V and 4 bases from J, leaving 18 bases between. This CDR3 region has 13 residues. CDR1 and CDR2 (germline): SQVTM, ANQGSEA. CDR3 bases: TGCAGCTTAGGGCGACAGACCCTGTACGAGCAGTACTTC. It yields the protein CSLGRQTLYEQYF.

The chain employs TRBV19 and TRBJ1-2; tentative D call: TRBD1 (6 bases). CDR3 size: 19 residues. V was shortened by 0 bases and J by 3 bases, with 23 bases between the two germline ends. Germline V lookup: CDR1 LNHDA, CDR2 SQIVND (reference sequence). CDR3 nucleotides: TGTGCCAGTAGTATAGACCAGACCCGGACAGCGTCTCTTCACTATGGCTACACCTTC. This encodes CASSIDQTRTASLHYGYTF.

A word on this clonotype: A much larger clone lies a single base off, so this may be a read error. The chain couples TRBV6-5 to TRBJ1-3; 8 positions agree with TRBD1. The CDR3 totals 15 residues. Per germline, CDR1 MNHEY and CDR2 SVGAGI. CDR3 bases: TGTGCCATCAGTGACACAGGGGGTACTGGAAACACCATATATTTT. Amino acids: CAISDTGGTGNTIYF.

Comments on this clonotype: A much more abundant neighbour one base away suggests this may be a read error. V is TRBV2 and J is TRBJ2-7; the match to TRBD1 covers 10 bases. This CDR3 has 12 residues. CDR1 is SNHLY and CDR2 is FYNNEI in the germline V gene. V lost 8 bases to trimming and J lost 9 bases; unmatched junction nucleotides: 7. The CDR3 DNA is TGTGCCAGCGGTTTGGGGACAGGGGCGCAGTACTTC. Translation: CASGLGTGAQYF.